These T cell receptor beta chains were read from a single sample in a study of blood T cell repertoires in COVID-19. Sequencing used immunoSEQ multiplex PCR; TCRdb keeps in-frame clones, though not all of them. Of around 160,000 clones in the sample, roughly four fifths were seen once. The specimen sequenced was peripheral blood. Source of these receptors: a human donor with acute or convalescent COVID-19. The donor label of this sample is uncertain. The CDR3 runs from the conserved cysteine through the conserved F or W. A D gene is named only where the DNA matches it firmly. Clone sizes are given selectively: once, few, many, or a class where the clone is expanded.

D,V,size,J,CDR3,DNA
.,TRBV4-1,.,TRBJ1-2,CASSQESPGVAANYGYTF,TGCGCCAGCAGCCAAGAGTCCCCGGGGGTCGCAGCTAACTATGGCTACACCTTC
TRBD2,TRBV9,.,TRBJ2-2,CASSPTEGLAGGPNTGELFF,TGTGCCAGCAGCCCCACGGAAGGGCTAGCGGGGGGCCCGAACACCGGGGAGCTGTTTTTT
TRBD2,TRBV6-5,.,TRBJ2-5,CASGLAGAGETQYF,TGTGCCAGCGGCCTAGCGGGGGCGGGGGAGACCCAGTACTTC
.,TRBV5-4,.,TRBJ1-2,CASRTNGNYGYTF,TGTGCCAGCAGGACTAACGGCAACTATGGCTACACCTTC
.,TRBV4-1,.,TRBJ1-2,CASSQARLNYGYTF,TGCGCCAGCAGCCAAGCGAGGCTAAACTATGGCTACACCTTC
.,TRBV5-1,once,TRBJ1-1,CASTLTAGRTEAFF,TGCGCCAGCACCCTTACGGCAGGGCGGACTGAAGCTTTCTTT
TRBD2,TRBV7-2,.,TRBJ2-7,CASSPQASGAFYEQHF,TGTGCCAGCAGTCCCCAGGCTAGCGGGGCATTCTACGAGCAGCACTTC
.,TRBV5-1,.,TRBJ2-7,CASSSRGTSTYEQYF,TGCGCCAGCAGCTCGCGGGGGACAAGTACCTACGAGCAGTACTTC
.,TRBV30,.,TRBJ1-6,CAWSPLHRGSSPLHF,TGTGCCTGGAGTCCCCTTCACCGCGGGAGTTCACCCCTCCACTTT
TRBD1,TRBV5-4,.,TRBJ1-2,CASSLDRALGYTF,TGTGCCAGCAGCCTAGACAGGGCCCTCGGCTACACCTTC
TRBD1,TRBV4-2,many,TRBJ1-2,CASSQLGQGVGGYTF,TGTGCCAGCAGCCAATTGGGACAGGGGGTTGGAGGCTACACCTTC
.,TRBV5-6,.,TRBJ1-4,CASSLEARDIATNEKLFF,TGTGCCAGCAGCTTGGAGGCCCGGGACATTGCAACTAATGAAAAACTGTTTTTT
.,TRBV7-6,.,TRBJ1-1,CASSLGGGGNTEAFF,TGTGCCAGCAGCTTAGGAGGGGGGGGGAACACTGAAGCTTTCTTT